This T cell receptor beta chain stems from a study of blood T cell repertoires in COVID-19. Study background: The analysed material was cDNA or gDNA that came from T cells, B-cell-depleted T cells, or PBMCs.

V lost 8 bases and J lost 2, with 9 bases in between. The CDR3 has 12 residues. Germline V gene sequence: CDR1 MDHEN, CDR2 SYDVKM. Source study methods: Amplification of reference gene primers was used by the study to estimate nucleated cell counts. Data came from immunoSEQ multiplex PCR; TCRdb stores just in-frame clones and leaves some out. V, J and clone size reflect that table, while D and trimming were determined from the DNA. The sample has about 86,000 clones; about 87% are singletons. This sequence originates from a human donor in a cohort sampled during active COVID-19. V and J are TRBV28 and TRBJ1-1; no clear D gene. Sequencing was done on a sample of peripheral blood. CDR3 DNA sequence: TGTGCCAGCTCAGCGTCCAACACTGAAGCTTTCTTT. Amino acid sequence: CASSASNTEAFF.